This entry describes one TCR beta chain. Its antigen target is currently unknown. Base-call qualities are not available, and no considerably larger clone is one nucleotide away. The time point label corresponds to: newly diagnosed GD, antithyroid drugs for less than 3 months. RNA was extracted from PBMCs in TRIzol for both TCR sequencing and RNA sequencing. The diagnosis of Graves' disease followed American Thyroid Association guidelines. The patients came from an endocrinology department in Xi'an, China. From each patient, roughly 9 milliliters of peripheral blood was collected into an EDTA anticoagulant tube. PBMCs were isolated by Ficoll Paque Plus density gradient separation without further T cell sorting. RNA quality was checked with an Agilent 2100 Bioanalyzer and agarose gel, and concentration with a NanoDrop 2000. These data originate in a study of regulatory T cells in long-lasting Graves disease (dated by TCRdb to about 2021). For the wider study: Newly diagnosed Graves' disease patients had taken antithyroid drugs for less than 3 months. This study used TCR sequencing and RNA sequencing of peripheral blood to compare persistent Graves' disease patients against newly diagnosed Graves' disease patients. The study was registered as a clinical trial and conducted in China. A total of about 33 samples underwent TCR sequencing, from around 13 patients with persistent Graves' disease and some 20 patients with newly diagnosed Graves' disease.

Library method: multiplex PCR. Sequenced on an Illumina HiSeq 4000. To build TCR beta libraries, CDR3 regions were amplified by Arm-PCR using iRepertoire HTBI primers. Before sequencing, the PCR products underwent gel purification. The authors' analysis ran thus. Gene usage analysis of CDR3 amino acid clonotypes used the 50 to 70 TRBV and around 14 TRBJ segments found across samples. COPE and FqMerger were used to merge filtered high-quality paired reads into contigs. BLAST was used to align contigs to IMGT TRBV, TRBD and TRBJ reference genes, with CDR3 defined following IMGT. Any clonotype with a frequency above 0.1% was counted as a highly expanded clone. Shannon entropy served as the measure of repertoire diversity, while the Gini coefficient captured V-J evenness. Public clonotypes were defined as clonotypes shared by more than one individual. TCRdb reworked the public reads: Q25 trimming with fastp, MiXCR clone assembly, productive beta chains retained. Each CDR3 protein appears once, grouped with its most common genes and DNA. The V and J calls reflect TCRdb's pipeline rather than the authors' work. Within this sample are approximately 230,000 distinct CDR3 sequences, with approximately 20% of them counted one time only. Approximately 20% of the sample rests with the top ten.

The research as a whole found: Lower TCR Shannon entropy and fewer highly expanded clones were observed in persistent Graves' disease patients than in newly diagnosed patients, which suggested clonal expansion. Only peripheral blood was studied, because thyroid tissue, the primary lesion, was inaccessible. The authors acknowledged the small sample size as a limitation that may reduce accuracy. A larger number of public clonotypes was shared among persistent patients (under 3,000) than among newly diagnosed patients (about 990). Sequencing and analysis were limited to the TCR beta chain.

Sequenced material: peripheral blood mononuclear cells (PBMCs), taken at new diagnosis, from a patient treated with antithyroid drugs. The sequence derives from a female donor with Graves disease.

CDR3 region: CASSERESNEQYF. The nucleotides are TGTGCCAGCAGCGAGCGGGAGTCAAACGAGCAGTACTTC. Rearrangement joined TRBV28 to TRBJ2-7; 8 nucleotides in the junction match TRBD2. For CDR1 and CDR2, the germline V gene lists MDHEN and SYDVKM. The cysteine opens and the phenylalanine closes a CDR3 of 13 amino acids. This entry keeps only the CDR3 DNA: 39 bases, framed from base 1. Compared with germline, V lacks 6 bases and J lacks 5 bases; bases without a gene match: 6. The CDR3 plus the reference TRBV28 and TRBJ2-7 genes for the other parts give the full variable domain: DVKVTQSSRYLVKRTGEKVFLECVQDMDHENMFWYRQDPGLGLRLIYFSYDVKMKEKGDIPEGYSVSREKKERFSLILESASTNQTSMYLCASSERESNEQYFGPGTRLTVT.